This TCR beta chain was sequenced during a study of regulatory T cells in long-lasting Graves disease. General study points: Persistent Graves' patients had lower TCR diversity than newly diagnosed ones.

Sample time point: persistent/refractory GD, antithyroid drugs over 5 years with positive TRAb. Isolated PBMC RNA provided the starting material for the TCR library. Library construction for TCR beta used iRepertoire HTBI primers and Arm-PCR of CDR3 regions. TCRdb ran MiXCR on the multiplex PCR reads and lists one entry per CDR3 protein. The sample contains a few hundred thousand distinct CDR3 sequences, around a fifth of which appear only once. As regards this clonotype: The antigen remains undetermined.

The sequence derives from a female donor with Graves disease. Sequenced material: peripheral blood mononuclear cells (PBMCs), taken when the disease was refractory, from a patient treated with antithyroid drugs.

The CDR3 DNA reads TGTGCCAGCTCACCAGGGGCCTCTTTTGATCAGCCCCAGCATTTT. This gives the protein CASSPGASFDQPQHF. The rearrangement uses TRBV18 and TRBJ1-5; weak D call: TRBD1 (5 bases). V was shortened by 2 bases and J by 5 bases, with 13 bases between the two germline ends. This CDR3 comprises 15 residues. The germline V gene encodes CDR1 KGHSH and CDR2 LQKENI.